This T cell receptor (beta chain) is drawn from a study of response to subunit inactivated influenza vaccine. Germline V gene data show CDR1 as SGHRS and CDR2 as YFSETQ. This CDR3 region has 14 residues. MiXCR, applied by TCRdb to the RT-PCR reads, yields one record per CDR3 protein. The sample yields over 150,000 distinct CDR3 sequences, 9.2% seen once. In regard to this clonotype: The junction departs from germline at one end; a sequencing error may be responsible.

Specimen: non-naive T cells sorted from PBMCs, collected on the day of vaccination. The receptor was derived from a man aged 50 to 59 who received an inactivated influenza vaccine. This chain joins TRBV5-1 and TRBJ2-1, with TRBD2 identical over 8 bases. CDR3 residues: CASSPGQKRGPVLF. The CDR3 nucleotides read TGCGCCAGCAGCCCCGGCCAAAAGCGGGGGCCCGTTCTCTTC.